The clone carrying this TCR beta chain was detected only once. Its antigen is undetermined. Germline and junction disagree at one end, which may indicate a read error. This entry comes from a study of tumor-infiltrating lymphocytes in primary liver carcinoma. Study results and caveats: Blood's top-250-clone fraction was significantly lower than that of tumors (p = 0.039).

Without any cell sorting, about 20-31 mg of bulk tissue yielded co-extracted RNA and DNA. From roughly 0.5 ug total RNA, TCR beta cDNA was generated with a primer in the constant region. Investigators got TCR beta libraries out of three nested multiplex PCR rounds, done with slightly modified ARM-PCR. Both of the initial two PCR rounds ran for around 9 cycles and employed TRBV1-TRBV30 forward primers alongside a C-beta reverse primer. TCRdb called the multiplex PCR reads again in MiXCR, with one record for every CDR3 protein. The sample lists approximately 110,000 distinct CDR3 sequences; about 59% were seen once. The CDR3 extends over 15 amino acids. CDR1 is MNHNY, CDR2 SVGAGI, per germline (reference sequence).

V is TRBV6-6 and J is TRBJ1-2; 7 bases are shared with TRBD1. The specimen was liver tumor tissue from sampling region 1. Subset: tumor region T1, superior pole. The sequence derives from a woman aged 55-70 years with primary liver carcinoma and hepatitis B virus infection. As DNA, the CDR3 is TGTGGCAGCAGCCCCAGGGGGGGAACTAACTATTGCTACACCTTC. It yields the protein CGSSPRGGTNYCYTF.